Following are 27 T cell receptor beta chains from one sample sequenced in a study of response to subunit inactivated influenza vaccine. TCRdb reprocessed the RT-PCR reads with MiXCR, giving one entry per CDR3 protein. The sample yields 650,000 to 800,000 distinct CDR3 sequences, around 13% seen once. Source: PBMCs from blood, taken roughly 15 days before vaccination. The receptors stem from a man aged 45-60 years who received an inactivated influenza vaccine.

The rearrangement links TRBV7-2 to TRBJ2-5, with 9 bases fitting TRBD1. Looked up from germline, CDR1 is SGHTA and CDR2 is FQGNSA. J gave up 5 bases and V 0 bases, and 4 bases lay outside the gene matches. This CDR3 has 15 residues. Here the CDR3 DNA reads TGTGCCAGCAGCTTAGCAGGGACAGGGAGGGAGACCCAGTACTTC. Translated, it gives CASSLAGTGRETQYF.

In nucleotides, the CDR3 is TGTGCCAGCAGCCAAGGCTATAGGGTTGGAAACACCATATATTTT. The encoded protein is CASSQGYRVGNTIYF. The chain carries TRBV4-2 and TRBJ1-3; D is uncertain. This CDR3 has 15 amino acids. The V end was cut by 1 base, the J end by 3 bases, with 10 bases between. Germline V gene lookup returns CDR1 LGHNA and CDR2 YNFKEQ.

This clonotype was seen only a few times. The chain uses TRBV11-2 and TRBJ2-1; TRBD1 matches at 7 bases. The germline gives CDR1 SGHAT, CDR2 FQNNGV. The CDR3 runs 13 residues. V lost 0 bases, J lost 13 bases, and 6 bases stayed unmatched. The CDR3 DNA is TGTGCCAGCAGCTTAGAGTCAGGGGGAGAACAGTTCTTC. It codes for CASSLESGGEQFF.

This clonotype was picked up a small number of times. The rearrangement joins TRBV27 to TRBJ2-7, with a weak D call TRBD1 (6 bases). CDR3 length equals 14 residues. The V and J ends lost 6 bases and 7 bases respectively, with 19 bases between them. Germline CDR1 reads MNHEY; CDR2 reads SMNVEV (reference sequence). The CDR3 sequence is CASSAGTRLGEQYF. CDR3 DNA: TGTGCCAGCAGCGCCGGGACACGGCTTGGAGAGCAGTACTTC.

The chain employs TRBV6-1 and TRBJ1-5, with a weak D call TRBD1 (5 bases). The CDR3 has 15 amino acids. The germline CDR1 and CDR2 sequences are MNHNS and SASEGT. V shed 0 bases and J shed 6 bases, with 12 bases lying between them. DNA for the CDR3: TGTGCCAGCAGTGAAGCGGGGCCGTGGGGTCAGCCCCAGCATTTT. Protein sequence: CASSEAGPWGQPQHF.

This chain connects TRBV28 to TRBJ1-5; no firm D call. Germline V gives CDR1 MDHEN, CDR2 SYDVKM. The CDR3 contains 14 residues. V lost 3 bases to trimming and J lost 1 base, with 7 bases between them. CDR3 sequence reads: CASSLILSNQPQHF. The CDR3 nucleotides read TGTGCCAGCAGTTTGATTCTCAGCAATCAGCCCCAGCATTTT.

This clonotype has ten or more counts. This sequence joins TRBV12-3 or TRBV12-4 and TRBJ2-4; unclear D gene. This CDR3 has 14 residues. V was clipped by 1 base and J by 6 bases, with 10 bases between them. The CDR3: CASSLVSQLNIQYF. The DNA for the CDR3 is TGTGCCAGCAGTTTAGTATCTCAGCTAAACATTCAGTACTTC.

About this clonotype itself: A much larger clonotype is one base distant, so this may be a read error. The chain couples TRBV5-1 to TRBJ2-7; no definite D call. Germline V gives CDR1 SGHRS, CDR2 YFSETQ. This CDR3 contains 14 residues. CDR3 nucleotides: TGCGGCAGCAGCTTGTTGGCAGAGACCTACGAGCAGTACTTC. Amino acids: CGSSLLAETYEQYF.

This clonotype was observed many times. The genes are TRBV7-9 and TRBJ1-1; D not certain. The CDR3 has 16 amino acids. V gave up 5 bases and J gave up 3 bases, with 19 bases separating them. Germline lookup yields CDR1 SEHNR and CDR2 FQNEAQ (reference sequence). The CDR3 here is CASSLRAWPSDTEAFF. The CDR3 coding sequence is TGTGCCAGCAGCCTCAGAGCGTGGCCATCGGACACTGAAGCTTTCTTT.

The DNA for the CDR3 is TGTGCCAGCAGTCCGGCAGGACCCCGTAACTATGGCTACACCTTC. It specifies CASSPAGPRNYGYTF. The V and J genes are TRBV28 and TRBJ1-2; D remains unclear. Looked up from germline, CDR1 is MDHEN and CDR2 is SYDVKM. V lost 5 bases to trimming and J lost 1 base, with 14 bases between them. This CDR3 is 15 amino acids long.

The gene calls are TRBV29-1 and TRBJ1-3; no clear D. The CDR3 is made up of 13 amino acids. The germline CDR1 and CDR2 sequences are SQVTM and ANQGSEA. The germline V and J ends were trimmed by 4 bases and 3 bases, with 10 bases remaining between them. In nucleotides, the CDR3 is TGCAGCGTTGTACGGGCAGGTGGAAACACCATATATTTT. It is translated as CSVVRAGGNTIYF. Full variable domain (remainder filled in from reference TRBV29-1 and TRBJ1-3): SAVISQKPSRDICQRGTSLTIQCQVDSQVTMMFWYRQQPGQSLTLIATANQGSEATYESGFVIDKFPISRPNLTFSTLTVSNMSPEDSSIYLCSVVRAGGNTIYFGEGSWLTVV.

This clonotype was counted a few times. V and J are TRBV5-1 and TRBJ2-5; 9 bases are a match to TRBD1. CDR3 length: 15 amino acids. Germline loops: CDR1 SGHRS, CDR2 YFSETQ. J lost 5 bases, V lost 3 bases, and 8 bases had no gene match. CDR3 DNA: TGCGCCAGCAGCTACGGACAGGGGCGAGGGGAGACCCAGTACTTC. Its protein is CASSYGQGRGETQYF.

This chain connects TRBV6-2 or TRBV6-3 to TRBJ2-2, with D uncertain. Per germline, CDR1 MNHEY and CDR2 SVGEGT. The CDR3 length is 13 residues. Trimming stripped 4 bases from V and 6 bases from J, with 9 bases between. CDR3 sequence reads: CASSFGSAGELFF. The DNA for the CDR3 is TGTGCCAGCAGTTTTGGGTCAGCCGGGGAGCTGTTTTTT.

The chain employs TRBV19 and TRBJ1-6; D gene uncertain. Trimming left V 5 bases short and J 9 bases short, with 11 bases between. The germline V gene has CDR1 LNHDA and CDR2 SQIVND (reference sequence). This CDR3 is built from 13 residues. The CDR3 protein is CASSFQVFSPLHF. The CDR3 DNA is TGTGCCAGTAGTTTCCAGGTTTTTTCACCCCTCCACTTT.

The V and J genes are TRBV10-2 and TRBJ2-7; TRBD1 matches 7 bases. Germline CDR1 WSHSY, CDR2 SAAADI. The CDR3 runs 15 residues. V was clipped by 5 bases and J by 2 bases; unmatched bases: 9. CDR3: CASSSVGDRAYEQYF. DNA of the CDR3: TGCGCCAGCAGTTCTGTCGGGGACAGAGCCTACGAGCAGTACTTC.

The chain recombines TRBV27 with TRBJ2-1; the match to TRBD2 covers 9 bases. Germline V gene lookup returns CDR1 MNHEY and CDR2 SMNVEV (reference sequence). The V and J ends lost 0 bases and 0 bases, in that order; junction bases with no gene match: 3. The CDR3 totals 17 residues. The chain's CDR3 is CASSLSSGGLSYNEQFF. CDR3 DNA: TGTGCCAGCAGTTTATCTAGCGGGGGACTCTCCTACAATGAGCAGTTCTTC.

The rearrangement uses TRBV3-1 and TRBJ1-2; D not certain. The CDR3 runs to 13 residues. Germline V gene lookup returns CDR1 LGHDT and CDR2 YNNKEL (reference sequence). Trimming stripped 0 bases from V and 7 bases from J, with 9 bases between. The CDR3 DNA sequence: TGTGCCAGCAGCCAAGATCCAACCAGTGGCTACACCTTC. It is translated as CASSQDPTSGYTF.

This clonotype was counted between two and nine times. The chain uses TRBV7-8 and TRBJ2-1; 9 bases are a match to TRBD2. V shed 1 base, J shed 5 bases, and the junction held 9 bases outside the gene matches. The germline gives CDR1 SGHVS, CDR2 FQNEAQ. The CDR3 length is 17 residues. CDR3 bases: TGTGCCAGCAGCTTAGTTCGGCTAGCGGGAACCCACAATGAGCAGTTCTTC. It specifies CASSLVRLAGTHNEQFF.

V usage is TRBV7-2 and J usage is TRBJ2-3; possibly TRBD2 for D (6 bases). CDR1 is SGHTA, CDR2 FQGNSA, per germline. The V end lost 2 bases, the J end lost 0 bases, and 15 bases lay between the germline ends. This CDR3 spans 17 amino acids. CDR3 sequence (DNA): TGTGCCAGCAGCTTATATGTCTGGCGGGACAGCACAGATACGCAGTATTTT. This gives the protein CASSLYVWRDSTDTQYF. Together with reference TRBV7-2 and TRBJ2-3, the CDR3 gives the full variable domain: GAGVSQSPSNKVTEKGKDVELRCDPISGHTALYWYRQSLGQGLEFLIYFQGNSAPDKSGLPSDRFSAERTGGSVSTLTIQRTQQEDSAVYLCASSLYVWRDSTDTQYFGPGTRLTVL.

The sample holds a few counts of this clonotype. The chain carries TRBV10-3 and TRBJ2-5; D remains ambiguous. Germline assignment: CDR1 ENHRY and CDR2 SYGVKD. V lost 3 bases to trimming and J lost 2 bases, with 7 bases between them. This CDR3 region has 13 residues. The DNA for the CDR3 is TGTGCCATCAGTGATTACGTACAAGAGACCCAGTACTTC. Translating gives CAISDYVQETQYF.

This clonotype was detected many times. The gene calls are TRBV7-8 and TRBJ2-7; 7 nucleotides match TRBD2. The germline gives CDR1 SGHVS, CDR2 FQNEAQ. This CDR3 has 14 amino acids. The J segment lost 4 bases and the V segment lost 5 bases, leaving 8 bases of the junction unmatched. CDR3 loop: CASSRPEGGYEQYF. Here the CDR3 DNA reads TGTGCCAGCAGCAGGCCCGAGGGAGGGTACGAGCAGTACTTC.

This clonotype was seen many times. The chain links TRBV5-1 to TRBJ2-5; D possibly uses TRBD1 or TRBD2 (5 bases each). The V gene's germline CDR1 is SGHRS and CDR2 YFSETQ. The V end was cut by 7 bases, the J end by 2 bases, with 15 bases between. The CDR3 has 14 amino acids. The CDR3 here is CASRDSGGQETQYF. DNA for the CDR3: TGCGCCAGCCGTGACAGCGGAGGACAAGAGACCCAGTACTTC. The full variable domain, with the rest looked up from reference TRBV5-1 and TRBJ2-5, is KAGVTQTPRYLIKTRGQQVTLSCSPISGHRSVSWYQQTPGQGLQFLFEYFSETQRNKGNFPGRFSGRQFSNSRSEMNVSTLELGDSALYLCASRDSGGQETQYFGPGTRLLVL.

The chain is built from TRBV2 and TRBJ1-5; D remains unclear. Germline V gene lookup returns CDR1 SNHLY and CDR2 FYNNEI. This CDR3 has 19 amino acids. V shed 4 bases and J shed 0 bases, with 22 bases lying between them. The chain's CDR3 is CASSGSGPREVYSNQPQHF. The CDR3 bases are TGTGCCAGCAGTGGCTCAGGTCCCCGCGAGGTCTATAGCAATCAGCCCCAGCATTTT.

There are a few counts of this clonotype. The chain carries TRBV7-2 and TRBJ1-6; D is undetermined. The CDR3 contains 12 residues. Trimming shortened V by 2 bases and J by 12 bases, and 8 bases separated the two germline ends. Looked up from germline, CDR1 is SGHTA and CDR2 is FQGNSA. This CDR3 reads CASSLLLLPLHF. CDR3 DNA: TGTGCCAGCAGCTTACTCCTCCTACCCCTCCACTTT.

This clonotype appeared a few times. The chain employs TRBV13 and TRBJ2-3, with 8 positions matching TRBD1. The CDR3 runs to 15 residues. Germline V gene sequence: CDR1 PRHDT, CDR2 FYEKMQ (reference sequence). V shed 7 bases, J shed 5 bases, and the junction held 11 bases outside the gene matches. As DNA, the CDR3 is TGTGCCAGCACAGATATCAGGACAGGGAAAGATACGCAGTATTTT. Translation gives CASTDIRTGKDTQYF.

The chain is built from TRBV19 and TRBJ1-5, with 8 bases that match TRBD1. The CDR3 extends over 15 amino acids. Germline V gene lookup returns CDR1 LNHDA and CDR2 SQIVND (reference sequence). The V and J ends lost 6 bases and 4 bases, in that order; junction bases with no gene match: 8. CDR3 sequence: CASSHDRGRNQPQHF. The DNA for the CDR3 is TGTGCCAGTAGCCACGACAGGGGCAGGAATCAGCCCCAGCATTTT.

The chain recombines TRBV4-1 with TRBJ2-2; 12 bases fit TRBD2. The trim removed 6 bases at V and 7 bases at J, leaving 9 bases unmatched. This CDR3 is 16 amino acids long. Germline CDR1 and CDR2: MGHRA and YSYEKL. The DNA for the CDR3 is TGCGCCAGCAGGATCAGACTAGCGGGGGCGCTCGGGGAGCTGTTTTTT. It codes for CASRIRLAGALGELFF.